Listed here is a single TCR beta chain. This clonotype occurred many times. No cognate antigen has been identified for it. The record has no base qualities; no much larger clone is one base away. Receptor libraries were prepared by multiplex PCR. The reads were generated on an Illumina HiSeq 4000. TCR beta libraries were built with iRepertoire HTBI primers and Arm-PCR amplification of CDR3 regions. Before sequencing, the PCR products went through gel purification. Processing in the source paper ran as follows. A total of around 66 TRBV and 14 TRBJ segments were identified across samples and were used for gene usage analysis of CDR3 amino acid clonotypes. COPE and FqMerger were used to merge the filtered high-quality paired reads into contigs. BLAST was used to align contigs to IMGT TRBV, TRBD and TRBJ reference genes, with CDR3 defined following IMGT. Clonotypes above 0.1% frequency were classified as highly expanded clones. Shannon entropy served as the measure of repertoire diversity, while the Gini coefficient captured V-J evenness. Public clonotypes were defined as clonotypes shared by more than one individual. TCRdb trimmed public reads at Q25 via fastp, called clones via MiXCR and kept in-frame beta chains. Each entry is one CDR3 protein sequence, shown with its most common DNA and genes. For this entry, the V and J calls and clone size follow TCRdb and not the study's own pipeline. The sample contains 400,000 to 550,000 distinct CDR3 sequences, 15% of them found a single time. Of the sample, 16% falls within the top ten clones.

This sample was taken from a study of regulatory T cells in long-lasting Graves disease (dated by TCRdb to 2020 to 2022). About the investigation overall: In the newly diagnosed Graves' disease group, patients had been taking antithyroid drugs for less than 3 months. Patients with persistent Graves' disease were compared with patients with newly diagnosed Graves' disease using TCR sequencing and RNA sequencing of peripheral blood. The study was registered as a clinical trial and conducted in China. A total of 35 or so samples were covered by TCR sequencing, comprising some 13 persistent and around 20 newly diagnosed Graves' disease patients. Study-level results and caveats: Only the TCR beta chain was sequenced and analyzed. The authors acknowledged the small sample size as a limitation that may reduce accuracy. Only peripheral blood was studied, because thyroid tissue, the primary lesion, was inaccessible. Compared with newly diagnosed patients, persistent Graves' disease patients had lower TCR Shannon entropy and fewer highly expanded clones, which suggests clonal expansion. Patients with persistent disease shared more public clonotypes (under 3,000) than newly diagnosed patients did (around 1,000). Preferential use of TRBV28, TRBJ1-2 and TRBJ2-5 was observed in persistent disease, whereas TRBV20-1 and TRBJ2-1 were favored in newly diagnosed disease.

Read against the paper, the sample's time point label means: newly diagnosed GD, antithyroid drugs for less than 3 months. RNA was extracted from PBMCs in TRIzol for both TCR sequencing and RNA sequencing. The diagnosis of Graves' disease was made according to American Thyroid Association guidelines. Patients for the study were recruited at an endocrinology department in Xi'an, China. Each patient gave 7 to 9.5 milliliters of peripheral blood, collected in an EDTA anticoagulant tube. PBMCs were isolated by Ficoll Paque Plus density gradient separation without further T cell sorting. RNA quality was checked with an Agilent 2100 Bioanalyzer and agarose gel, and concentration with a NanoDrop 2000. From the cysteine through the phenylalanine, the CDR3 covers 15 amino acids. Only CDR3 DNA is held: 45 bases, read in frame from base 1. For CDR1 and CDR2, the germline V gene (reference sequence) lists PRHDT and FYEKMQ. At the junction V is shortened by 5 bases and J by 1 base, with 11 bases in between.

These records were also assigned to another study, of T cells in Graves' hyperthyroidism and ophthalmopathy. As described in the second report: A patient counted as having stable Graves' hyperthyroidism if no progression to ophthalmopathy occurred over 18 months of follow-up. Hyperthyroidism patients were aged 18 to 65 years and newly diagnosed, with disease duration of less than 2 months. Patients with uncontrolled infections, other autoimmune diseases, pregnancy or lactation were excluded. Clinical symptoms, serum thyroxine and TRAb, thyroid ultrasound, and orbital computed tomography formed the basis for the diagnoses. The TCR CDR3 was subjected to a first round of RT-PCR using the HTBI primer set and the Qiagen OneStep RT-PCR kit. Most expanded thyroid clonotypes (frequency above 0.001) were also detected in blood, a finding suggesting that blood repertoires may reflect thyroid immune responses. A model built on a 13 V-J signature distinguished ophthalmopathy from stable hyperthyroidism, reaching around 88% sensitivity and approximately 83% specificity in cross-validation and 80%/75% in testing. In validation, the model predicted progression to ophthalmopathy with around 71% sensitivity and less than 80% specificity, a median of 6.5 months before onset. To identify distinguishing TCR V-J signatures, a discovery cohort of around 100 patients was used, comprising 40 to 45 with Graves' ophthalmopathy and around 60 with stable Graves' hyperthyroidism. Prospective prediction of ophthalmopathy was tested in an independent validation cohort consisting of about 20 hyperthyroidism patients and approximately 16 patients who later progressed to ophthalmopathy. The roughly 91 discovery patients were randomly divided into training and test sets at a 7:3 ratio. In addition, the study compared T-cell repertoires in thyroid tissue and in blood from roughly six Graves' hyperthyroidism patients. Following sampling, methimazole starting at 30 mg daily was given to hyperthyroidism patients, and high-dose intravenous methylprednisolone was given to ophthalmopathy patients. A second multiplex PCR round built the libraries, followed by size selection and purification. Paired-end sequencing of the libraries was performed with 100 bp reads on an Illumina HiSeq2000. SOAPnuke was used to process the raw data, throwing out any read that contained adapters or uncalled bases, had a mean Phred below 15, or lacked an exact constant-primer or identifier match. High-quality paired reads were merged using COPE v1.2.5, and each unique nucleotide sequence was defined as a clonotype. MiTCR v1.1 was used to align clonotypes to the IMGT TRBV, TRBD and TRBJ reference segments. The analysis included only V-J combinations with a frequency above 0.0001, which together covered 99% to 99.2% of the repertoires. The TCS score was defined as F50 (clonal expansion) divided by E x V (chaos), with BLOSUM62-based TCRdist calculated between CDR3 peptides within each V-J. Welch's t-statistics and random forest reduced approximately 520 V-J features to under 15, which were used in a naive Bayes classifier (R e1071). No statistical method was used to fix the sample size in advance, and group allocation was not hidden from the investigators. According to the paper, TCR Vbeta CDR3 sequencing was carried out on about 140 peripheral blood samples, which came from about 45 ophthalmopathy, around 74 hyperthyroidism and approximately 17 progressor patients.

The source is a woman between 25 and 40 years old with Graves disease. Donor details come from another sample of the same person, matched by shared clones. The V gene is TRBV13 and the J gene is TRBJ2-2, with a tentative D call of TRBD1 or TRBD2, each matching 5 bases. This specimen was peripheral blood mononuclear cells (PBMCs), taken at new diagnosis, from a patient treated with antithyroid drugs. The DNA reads TGTGCCAGCAGCGCCCCTGGGGGGAACACCGGGGAGCTGTTTTTT. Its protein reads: CASSAPGGNTGELFF.